This T cell receptor (beta chain) originates from a study of early T cells in non-severe SARS-CoV-2 infection (dated by TCRdb to about 2021). About the full investigation: TCR sequencing used bulk RNA from unsorted whole blood, so alpha and beta chains could not be paired.

As to this clonotype: The target of this receptor is not known. Per-nucleotide qualities are absent, and no much larger clonotype sits a single base away.

CDR1 and CDR2 were assigned from the germline V gene as MNHEY and SVGAGI. The CDR3 holds 19 amino acids from the cysteine to the phenylalanine. CDR3 DNA is the only sequence kept; it has 57 bases, read in frame from the first base. From V the trimming removes 1 base and from J it removes 3 bases, while the gene matches leave 13 bases of the junction unaccounted for. Set within a cohort of healthcare workers in London, UK, this nested case-control study involved weekly PCR testing of nasopharyngeal swabs along with blood sampling. Healthcare workers were recruited between 23 and 31 March 2020, during the week of the UK lockdown, and were followed weekly for up to roughly 15 weeks. Here is what the overall study found, with its caveats: VDJdb matching was skewed toward anti-spike CD8 responses, so virus-specific expansions were likely underestimated and private and CD4 specificities were missed.

The method behind the library was 5' RACE. The sequencer was a NextSeq 500. The TCR library protocol attached unique molecular identifiers to individual cDNA molecules to correct for sequencing error and PCR bias. Both TCR alpha and beta chains were sequenced, and tight co-correlation was observed between alpha and beta sequence abundances in each sample. Per the authors' processing: Decombinator V4 was used to annotate the V gene, J gene and CDR3 of the TCR sequences. Expanded TCRs were defined as changing significantly between any two time points under a Poisson model with p below 0.0001. TCR abundances were normalised to the total number of TCRs sequenced per sample and were expressed as counts per million. MAIT TCRs were defined by TRAV1-2 paired with TRAJ12, TRAJ20 or TRAJ33, and iNKT TCRs by TRAV10 paired with TRAJ18. VDJdb, accessed 1 November 2021, was searched for CMV, EBV and SARS-CoV-2 annotated TCRs, with TCRs annotated for multiple antigens excluded. TCRdb ran its own pipeline on the public reads, namely fastp trimming at Q25 and MiXCR clone calling, and kept in-frame beta chains. Records with the same CDR3 protein are collapsed into one entry carrying the most frequent genes and DNA. TCRdb's processing, not the authors' own work, is the source of the V and J calls. This sample gives fewer than 65,000 distinct CDR3 sequences in total; under 15% of them show up just once. The ten largest clonotypes hold 1.3% to 1.5% of the sample.

This TCR derives from an adult who was a healthcare worker with PCR-confirmed SARS-CoV-2 infection or an uninfected control (not recorded which). The specimen was whole blood. The chain is encoded by TRBV6-5 joined to TRBJ2-5, with 11 bases aligning to TRBD2. The CDR3 is CASSYLGTGTSGRKETQYF. Read as DNA, the sequence is TGTGCCAGCAGTTACTTGGGTACCGGGACTAGCGGACGGAAAGAGACCCAGTACTTC.